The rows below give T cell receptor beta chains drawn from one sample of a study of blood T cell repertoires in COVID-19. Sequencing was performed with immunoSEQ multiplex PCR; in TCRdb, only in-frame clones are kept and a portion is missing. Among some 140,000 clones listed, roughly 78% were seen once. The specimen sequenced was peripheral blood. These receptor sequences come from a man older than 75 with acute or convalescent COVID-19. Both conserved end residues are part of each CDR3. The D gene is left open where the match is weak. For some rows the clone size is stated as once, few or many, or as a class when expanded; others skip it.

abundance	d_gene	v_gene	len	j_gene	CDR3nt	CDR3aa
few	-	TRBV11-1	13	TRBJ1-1	TGTGCCAGCAGCTTATCGGGGTACACTGAAGCTTTCTTT	CASSLSGYTEAFF
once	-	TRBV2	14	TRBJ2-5	TGTGCCAGCAGTGAAGGGGGAGAACTGGGGACCCAGTACTTC	CASSEGGELGTQYF
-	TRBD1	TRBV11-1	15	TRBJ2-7	TGTGCCAGCAGCTCAACAGGGGCTCTGTACGACGAGCAGTACTTC	CASSSTGALYDEQYF
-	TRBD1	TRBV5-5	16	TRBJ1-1	TGTGCCAGCAGCTTGAGGACAGGACGATTGAACACTGAAGCTTTCTTT	CASSLRTGRLNTEAFF
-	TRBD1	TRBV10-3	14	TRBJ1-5	TGTGCCATCAGTGAGGCAGGGGGTGGTCAGCCCCAGCATTTT	CAISEAGGGQPQHF
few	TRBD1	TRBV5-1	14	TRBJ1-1	TGCGCCAGCAGAGGCGAGGGGGCGTTCTCTGAAGCTTTCTTT	CASRGEGAFSEAFF
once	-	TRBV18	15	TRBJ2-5	TGTGCCAGCTCACCACGTCCGGGGTCCTTGGAGACCCAGTACTTC	CASSPRPGSLETQYF
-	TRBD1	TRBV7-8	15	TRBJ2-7	TGTGCCAGCAGCGGAACGGGACAGGGGAACGACGAGCAGTACTTC	CASSGTGQGNDEQYF
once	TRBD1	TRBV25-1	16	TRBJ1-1	TGTGCCAGCAGTGCGGGGTCCGGGACAGGGTATACTGAAGCTTTCTTT	CASSAGSGTGYTEAFF
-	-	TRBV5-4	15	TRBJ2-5	TGTGCCAGCAGCTTGCCCGGGGGGCGCGGGGAGACCCAGTACTTC	CASSLPGGRGETQYF
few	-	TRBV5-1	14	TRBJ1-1	TGCGCCAGCAGCTTAATAGGGGGGAACACTGAAGCTTTCTTT	CASSLIGGNTEAFF
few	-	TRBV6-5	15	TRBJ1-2	TGTGCCAGCAGTCCCCCCGAGGAGGGGCACTATGGCTACACCTTC	CASSPPEEGHYGYTF